The clone carrying this T cell receptor (beta chain) turned up a few times. The antigen is not known. The data derive from a study of T cell responses to AZD1222 COVID-19 vaccine. Overall study findings and caveats: Vaccine-associated CD4 TCRs ranged over spike, dominating at 160-218 and 743-854.

Trimming removed 5 bases at V and 0 bases at J, with 10 bases between. CDR1 is SGHTA and CDR2 is FQGNSA in the germline V gene. The CDR3 loop spans 14 amino acids. Assay used: immunoSEQ multiplex PCR; TCRdb lists only in-frame clones, some missing. The repertoire includes roughly 100,000 clones, just over 90% of them detected once, and 1% to 1.5% sits in the top ten. V and J are TRBV7-2 and TRBJ1-1; D is undetermined. The sequences come from peripheral blood, collected on day 0 of AZD1222 vaccination. This receptor was obtained from an adult in good health. CDR3 sequence: CASSPGLVNTEAFF. The DNA for the CDR3 is TGTGCCAGCAGCCCTGGTTTAGTGAACACTGAAGCTTTCTTT.